This is a list of T cell receptor beta chains from one sample in a study of blood T cell repertoires in COVID-19. Only in-frame clones appear in the TCRdb table, and some are missing; sequencing was by immunoSEQ multiplex PCR. Of 160,000 or so clones listed, 80% are singletons. The sample was peripheral blood. These TCRs come from a man between 65 and 85 years old with active or convalescent COVID-19. Both conserved end residues are part of each CDR3. A D gene is named only where the DNA matches it firmly. Rows may omit the clone size; those that give it use once, few, many or a size class.

>TRBV4-1|NA|NA|TRBJ1-4
CASSQGGNNEKLFF
TGCGCCAGCAGCCAAGGAGGGAATAATGAAAAACTGTTTTTT
>TRBV12-5|NA|NA|TRBJ2-1
CASGRGAVIHEQFF
TGTGCTAGTGGTCGGGGGGCCGTTATCCATGAGCAGTTCTTC
>TRBV20-1|TRBD2|NA|TRBJ2-7
CSASPGLALSYEQYF
TGCAGTGCTAGTCCCGGACTAGCGCTATCCTACGAGCAGTACTTC
>TRBV27|NA|NA|TRBJ2-3
CASSQGALDTQYF
TGTGCCAGCAGTCAAGGGGCCTTAGATACGCAGTATTTT
>TRBV7-9|NA|NA|TRBJ2-2
CASRRTRGSLNTGELFF
TGTGCCAGCAGGAGAACCCGAGGGAGCCTGAACACCGGGGAGCTGTTTTTT
>TRBV6-5|NA|NA|TRBJ1-1
CASSPRVLNTEAFF
TGTGCCAGCAGTCCCAGGGTTTTGAACACTGAAGCTTTCTTT
>TRBV28|TRBD1|NA|TRBJ2-7
CASSFVGQLSYEQYF
TGTGCCAGCAGTTTCGTGGGACAGCTCTCCTACGAGCAGTACTTC
>TRBV6-2/TRBV6-3|TRBD2|NA|TRBJ2-3
CASSSIAGVGTDTQYF
TGTGCCAGCAGTTCTATAGCGGGAGTTGGCACAGATACGCAGTATTTT
>TRBV13|NA|NA|TRBJ1-1
CASSPPRGNTEAFF
TGTGCCAGCAGCCCTCCCCGGGGGAACACTGAAGCTTTCTTT
>TRBV6-5|NA|NA|TRBJ1-4
CASSIQQRDEKLFF
TGTGCCAGCAGCATTCAACAGAGAGATGAAAAACTGTTTTTT
>TRBV2|NA|few|TRBJ1-2
CASSTVMDYGYTF
TGTGCCAGCAGTACGGTGATGGACTATGGCTACACCTTC
>TRBV7-3|NA|NA|TRBJ2-1
CASSLGGSGIYNEQFF
TGTGCCAGCAGCTTAGGTGGTAGCGGAATCTACAATGAGCAGTTCTTC
>TRBV6-2/TRBV6-3|NA|NA|TRBJ1-2
CASSYSSGPPWTF
TGTGCCAGCAGTTACTCGTCCGGTCCTCCATGGACCTTC
>TRBV6-1|NA|NA|TRBJ2-7
CASSDRLGRLSYEQYF
TGTGCCAGCAGTGACCGCCTGGGGCGGCTAAGTTACGAGCAGTACTTC
>TRBV7-2|TRBD2|few|TRBJ2-7
CASSLNVASGTYEQYF
TGTGCCAGCAGCTTAAATGTGGCTAGCGGCACTTACGAGCAGTACTTC
>TRBV7-2|NA|NA|TRBJ1-2
CASSLEGRGCTF
TGTGCCAGCAGCTTAGAGGGGAGGGGGTGTACCTTC
>TRBV12-3/TRBV12-4|NA|NA|TRBJ1-1
CATDFMNTEAFF
TGTGCCACCGACTTCATGAACACTGAAGCTTTCTTT
>TRBV29-1|NA|NA|TRBJ1-1
CSIQPLLGANTEAFF
TGCAGCATTCAGCCCTTGTTGGGGGCGAACACTGAAGCTTTCTTT
>TRBV2|TRBD1|NA|TRBJ1-5
CASTRSGTGANQPQHF
TGTGCCAGCACTCGATCCGGGACAGGCGCCAATCAGCCCCAGCATTTT
>TRBV29-1|TRBD2|few|TRBJ2-3
CSAVSGGPTDTQYF
TGCAGCGCCGTTAGCGGGGGTCCTACAGATACGCAGTATTTT
>TRBV14|TRBD1|NA|TRBJ1-5
CASSIPSGTGAGQPQHF
TGTGCCAGCAGCATCCCCTCCGGGACAGGGGCAGGCCAGCCCCAGCATTTT
>TRBV5-4|NA|few|TRBJ2-1
CASSSSGGEQFF
TGTGCCAGCAGCTCCTCGGGTGGTGAGCAGTTCTTC
>TRBV10-3|NA|few|TRBJ2-7
CAISDQGRISYEQYF
TGTGCCATCAGTGATCAGGGAAGGATTTCCTACGAGCAGTACTTC
>TRBV18|NA|few|TRBJ1-5
CASSPQLMEGSNQPQHF
TGTGCCAGCTCACCCCAGCTTATGGAGGGGAGCAATCAGCCCCAGCATTTT
>TRBV10-3|TRBD2|NA|TRBJ2-4
CAISEGLAGSSGAKNIQYF
TGTGCCATCAGTGAAGGACTAGCGGGATCGTCCGGGGCCAAAAACATTCAGTACTTC
>TRBV27|TRBD2|NA|TRBJ2-1
CASSPIGLAGKNEQFF
TGTGCCAGCAGTCCGATCGGACTAGCGGGGAAGAATGAGCAGTTCTTC
>TRBV6-1|TRBD1|NA|TRBJ1-5
CASSEFGTESNQPQHF
TGTGCCAGCAGTGAGTTCGGGACAGAGTCAAATCAGCCCCAGCATTTT
>TRBV6-1|NA|NA|TRBJ2-2
CASSDLQVNTGELFF
TGTGCCAGCAGTGACCTTCAGGTGAACACCGGGGAGCTGTTTTTT
>TRBV30|NA|NA|TRBJ1-6
CAWSVLEDYNSPLHF
TGTGCCTGGAGTGTTTTGGAGGACTATAATTCACCCCTCCACTTT
>TRBV12-5|TRBD2|NA|TRBJ2-3
CASGLGPASGFTDTQYF
TGTGCTAGTGGTTTAGGCCCGGCTAGCGGGTTCACAGATACGCAGTATTTT
>TRBV6-2/TRBV6-3|TRBD2|NA|TRBJ2-5
CASSLAGGLETQYF
TGTGCCAGCAGTTTGGCGGGGGGGCTGGAGACCCAGTACTTC
>TRBV6-5|NA|NA|TRBJ1-5
CASSYSRGGNQPQHF
TGTGCCAGCAGTTACTCCAGGGGAGGGAATCAGCCCCAGCATTTT
>TRBV5-1|NA|NA|TRBJ2-3
CASSWRDRDTQYF
TGCGCCAGCAGCTGGAGGGACCGAGATACGCAGTATTTT
>TRBV18|NA|many|TRBJ1-2
CASSPTVGDYGYTF
TGTGCCAGCTCACCAACCGTGGGAGACTATGGCTACACCTTC
>TRBV18|TRBD1|NA|TRBJ2-2
CASSLQGKSAGELFF
TGTGCCAGCTCACTACAGGGGAAATCGGCCGGGGAGCTGTTTTTT
>TRBV30|TRBD2|NA|TRBJ2-3
CAWSVISGGPPTQYF
TGTGCCTGGAGTGTAATTAGCGGGGGGCCTCCTACGCAGTATTTT
>TRBV11-3|NA|NA|TRBJ2-7
CASSLDEGEQYF
TGTGCCAGCAGCTTAGACGAGGGCGAGCAGTACTTC
>TRBV7-9|TRBD1|NA|TRBJ1-2
CASSLGQGSGYTF
TGTGCCAGCAGCTTAGGACAGGGGAGCGGCTACACCTTC
>TRBV6-2/TRBV6-3|TRBD2|NA|TRBJ2-5
CASSYPRGSGGAGETQYF
TGTGCCAGCAGTTACCCCAGGGGTAGCGGGGGGGCCGGAGAGACCCAGTACTTC
>TRBV20-1|NA|NA|TRBJ2-2
CSASPGGELFF
TGCAGTGCTAGCCCCGGCGGGGAGCTGTTTTTT
>TRBV3-1/TRBV3-2|NA|NA|TRBJ1-2
CASTLGNSYGYTF
TGTGCCAGCACCTTAGGTAACAGCTATGGCTACACCTTC
>TRBV4-3|NA|NA|TRBJ2-2
CASSQGLGVGNTGELFF
TGCGCCAGCAGCCAAGGATTGGGAGTGGGGAACACCGGGGAGCTGTTTTTT
>TRBV11-2|NA|NA|TRBJ2-7
CASSPGGNEQYF
TGTGCCAGCAGCCCAGGAGGAAACGAGCAGTACTTC
>TRBV5-1|TRBD2|NA|TRBJ2-1
CASSRETRNEQFF
TGCGCCAGCTCGCGGGAGACCCGCAATGAGCAATTCTTC
>TRBV4-1|NA|few|TRBJ2-2
CASSPTQRLDSLGELFF
TGCGCCAGCAGCCCCACCCAAAGACTAGATTCATTAGGGGAGCTGTTTTTT
>TRBV5-5|TRBD1|medium-sized|TRBJ2-2
CASSLIGTGEVAGELFF
TGTGCCAGCAGCTTAATTGGGACAGGGGAAGTCGCCGGGGAGCTGTTTTTT
>TRBV11-3|NA|NA|TRBJ2-1
CASSFAGTGDNEQFF
TGTGCCAGCAGCTTCGCCGGGACTGGAGACAATGAGCAGTTCTTC